A single sample gave rise to the 30 T cell receptor beta chains below, sequenced in a study of blood T cells in healthy people across ages. Sample-barcoded 5' priming and a J-beta primer mix drove a second PCR of about 6 to 11 cycles. TCRdb re-called the 5' RACE reads with MiXCR, one entry per CDR3 protein. The profile shows about a million distinct CDR3 sequences, around two fifths of them singletons. Sequenced sample: blood. The receptors derive from a man between 18 and 29 years old in good health.

The chain uses TRBV6-2 or TRBV6-3 and TRBJ1-5; no clear D. The length of the CDR3 is 14 residues. The ends were cut back, 3 bases at V and 6 bases at J, with 12 bases in the middle. Germline V gene lookup returns CDR1 MNHEY and CDR2 SVGEGT. The CDR3 bases are TGTGCCAGCAGTTATGTACCCGGGTTTCAGCCCCAGCATTTT. Residues: CASSYVPGFQPQHF.

This chain joins TRBV27 and TRBJ2-3, with 9 bases lining up with TRBD1. The CDR3 contains 15 residues. Per germline, CDR1 MNHEY and CDR2 SMNVEV (reference sequence). V lost 5 bases and J lost 7; bases outside the gene matches: 10. The CDR3 loop is CASSEWDRAGNTQYF. CDR3 bases: TGTGCCAGCAGTGAATGGGACAGGGCGGGGAATACGCAGTATTTT.

This clonotype showed up just a few times. The V call is TRBV12-5, the J call TRBJ2-5; weak D call: TRBD2 (6 bases). V lost 0 bases and J 3 bases, leaving 20 bases between the germline ends. This CDR3 contains 18 residues. Germline CDR1 LGHNT, CDR2 FRNRAP. Here the CDR3 reads CASGLVGEGLQPEETQYF. For the CDR3, the DNA is TGTGCTAGTGGTTTGGTAGGGGAAGGACTACAACCCGAAGAGACCCAGTACTTC.

This chain joins TRBV12-3 or TRBV12-4 and TRBJ2-4; D gene unclear. TRBJ2-7 explains the end of the DNA better; the J call may be wrong. CDR3 length: 14 amino acids. The CDR3 reads CASTHRQRSYEQYF. CDR3 nucleotide sequence: TGTGCCAGCACCCACCGTCAGAGGTCCTACGAGCAGTACTTC.

This chain uses TRBV29-1 with TRBJ1-4; TRBD1 is a possible D gene (5 bases). Germline CDR1 reads SQVTM; CDR2 reads ANQGSEA. The CDR3 has 11 amino acids. The germline V and J ends were trimmed by 7 bases and 11 bases, with 14 bases remaining between them. CDR3 coding DNA: TGCAGCGCCGGGACCCCGGGGAAACTGTTTTTT. Residues: CSAGTPGKLFF. Variable domain in full (rest from reference TRBV29-1 and TRBJ1-4): SAVISQKPSRDICQRGTSLTIQCQVDSQVTMMFWYRQQPGQSLTLIATANQGSEATYESGFVIDKFPISRPNLTFSTLTVSNMSPEDSSIYLCSAGTPGKLFFGSGTQLSVL.

The rearrangement uses TRBV10-3 and TRBJ1-2; 7 bases fit TRBD1. CDR1 and CDR2 from the germline V gene are ENHRY and SYGVKD. The CDR3 totals 14 residues. After removal of 4 bases from V and 6 bases from J, the junction contained 8 bases not matched to a gene. As DNA, the CDR3 is TGTGCCATCAGTGGGTCAGACAGGGTGGATGGCTACACCTTC. Protein sequence: CAISGSDRVDGYTF.

This clonotype was found a few times. The chain combines TRBV24-1 with TRBJ1-1, with a weak D call TRBD1 (5 bases). The germline CDR1 and CDR2 sequences are KGHDR and SFDVKD. CDR3 size: 13 residues. Deletions cut 6 bases from V and 4 bases from J, with 11 bases between. CDR3 sequence: CATSTTGGTEAFF. The CDR3 DNA is TGTGCCACCAGTACGACGGGGGGCACTGAAGCTTTCTTT.

The J gene is TRBJ1-2, the V gene TRBV28; the D gene is possibly TRBD1 (5 bases). The V gene's germline CDR1 is MDHEN and CDR2 SYDVKM. The CDR3 has 17 amino acids. V lost 5 bases to trimming and J lost 3 bases, with 22 bases between them. CDR3 sequence: CASSAPGGGSGDYGYTF. The CDR3 DNA reads TGTGCCAGCAGTGCCCCAGGTGGGGGTAGCGGGGACTATGGCTACACCTTC.

The rearrangement uses TRBV6-5 and TRBJ2-3; perhaps TRBD2 as D (5 bases). V was cut by 8 bases and J by 5 bases, with 17 bases left in between. Per germline, CDR1 MNHEY and CDR2 SVGAGI. The CDR3 has 14 residues. Here the CDR3 reads CASRPRLAQDTQYF. The CDR3 bases are TGTGCCAGCCGACCGCGGCTAGCTCAAGATACGCAGTATTTT.

A word on this clonotype: It may be a read error: a sequence one base away is much more abundant. The gene calls are TRBV6-1 and TRBJ1-1, with D maybe TRBD1 (6 bases). This CDR3 has 12 residues. V was pared by 5 bases and J by 7 bases, with 11 bases between. The germline V gene encodes CDR1 MNHNS and CDR2 SASEGT. CDR3 loop: CASSSQGNEAFF. The CDR3 region has the DNA TGTGCCAGCAGTTCACAGGGAAATGAAGCTTTCTTT.

The chain carries TRBV4-3 and TRBJ1-5; no clear D gene. Germline V CDR1 and CDR2: LGHNA, YSLEER. Trimming shortened V by 2 bases and J by 6 bases, and 8 bases separated the two germline ends. CDR3 length equals 13 residues. CDR3 coding DNA: TGCGCCAGCAGCCAACGTATGGGTCAGCCCCAGCATTTT. The encoded protein is CASSQRMGQPQHF.

This clonotype was picked up a small number of times. The gene calls are TRBV10-3 and TRBJ1-6, with TRBD1 as a possible D gene (5 bases). Deletions cut 10 bases from V and 5 bases from J, with 15 bases between. This CDR3 contains 14 residues. Germline V CDR1 and CDR2: ENHRY, SYGVKD. In DNA form, the CDR3 reads TGTGCCACCGGCGACAGAAAAGATAATTCACCCCTCCACTTT. Its translation: CATGDRKDNSPLHF.

There are a few counts of this clonotype. J is TRBJ2-2 and V is TRBV6-5; possibly TRBD1 for D (5 bases). Trimming took 0 bases from V and 1 from J, leaving 15 bases between them. The CDR3 totals 18 residues. CDR1 and CDR2 from the germline V gene are MNHEY and SVGAGI. This CDR3 is CASSYSRWRQMNTGELFF. In DNA form, the CDR3 reads TGTGCCAGCAGTTACTCCCGCTGGAGACAGATGAACACCGGGGAGCTGTTTTTT.

This clonotype was seen a handful of times. The chain has TRBV6-2 or TRBV6-3 and TRBJ2-5; D remains unclear. The closer fit of TRBJ2-7 to the DNA end suggests the J call may be wrong. The germline V gene encodes CDR1 MNHEY and CDR2 SVGEGT. The CDR3 covers 15 residues. CDR3 coding DNA: TGTGCCAGCAGTTACGGTACTAAGAGGACCTACGAGCAGTACTTC. It specifies CASSYGTKRTYEQYF.

This rearrangement joins TRBV6-6 to TRBJ1-6; 7 bases align to TRBD1. V lost 8 bases to trimming and J lost 11 bases; unmatched junction nucleotides: 9. The CDR3 is 13 residues long. Germline CDR1 and CDR2: MNHNY and SVGAGI (reference sequence). The CDR3 DNA is TGTGCCAGCGAGGGGGCGAGGAATGCACCCCTCCACTTT. It encodes CASEGARNAPLHF.

The gene calls are TRBV24-1 and TRBJ1-4, with D possibly TRBD1 on 6 matching bases. The CDR3 runs to 12 residues. V lost 4 bases to trimming and J lost 13 bases, with 12 bases between them. The V gene's germline CDR1 is KGHDR and CDR2 SFDVKD. The CDR3 DNA reads as TGTGCCACCAGTGACCAGGACAGTAGACTGTTTTTT. Residues: CATSDQDSRLFF.

This clonotype was detected only once. A much larger clone is a single base away; this may be a read error. V is TRBV7-2 and J is TRBJ2-1, with a possible D match to TRBD1 (5 bases). The length of the CDR3 is 13 residues. The germline gives CDR1 SGHTA, CDR2 FQGNSA. Trimming took off 4 bases at V and 5 bases at J, with 9 bases between the two ends. The DNA of the CDR3 is TGTGCCAGCAGCTGCCGACAGCACAATGAGCAGTTCTTC. Protein: CASSCRQHNEQFF. Using reference TRBV7-2 and TRBJ2-1 for the parts outside the CDR3, the full variable domain is GAGVSQSPSNKVTEKGKDVELRCDPISGHTALYWYRQSLGQGLEFLIYFQGNSAPDKSGLPSDRFSAERTGGSVSTLTIQRTQQEDSAVYLCASSCRQHNEQFFGPGTRLTVL.

This clonotype showed up just a few times. The J gene is TRBJ1-2, the V gene TRBV12-3 or TRBV12-4; 7 bases match TRBD1. The CDR3 runs to 15 residues. V was clipped by 5 bases and J by 3 bases; unmatched bases: 9. CDR3 DNA sequence: TGTGCCAGCAGTCCTGTCGGGACAGACGACTATGGCTACACCTTC. It translates to CASSPVGTDDYGYTF.

This chain links TRBV7-9 with TRBJ2-7; 8 bases match TRBD1. From germline, CDR1 is SEHNR and CDR2 FQNEAQ (reference sequence). With V trimmed by 0 bases and J by 3 bases, 16 bases remained unmatched. The CDR3 spans 19 residues. CDR3 bases: TGTGCCAGCAGCTTAGCGGGAGGACAGGGAGTTAGTGGAAACTACGAGCAGTACTTC. It translates to CASSLAGGQGVSGNYEQYF.

This rearrangement joins TRBV28 to TRBJ1-2; the D is unclear. Deletions cut 3 bases from V and 4 bases from J, with 12 bases between. The CDR3 has 14 amino acids. In germline, CDR1 is MDHEN, CDR2 SYDVKM. The CDR3 loop reads CASSFHIRPYGYTF. The CDR3 nucleotides are TGTGCCAGCAGTTTTCACATTCGGCCCTATGGCTACACCTTC.

The chain joins TRBV28 to TRBJ2-4; D is unclear. Germline V gene lookup returns CDR1 MDHEN and CDR2 SYDVKM. Trimming shortened V by 3 bases and J by 2 bases, and 8 bases separated the two germline ends. CDR3 size: 14 residues. The CDR3 bases are TGTGCCAGCAGTTTCCAGAGGACCAAAAACATTCAGTACTTC. This translates into CASSFQRTKNIQYF.

This clonotype was picked up one time. Germline is not matched at one junction end, which may reflect a read error. The V call is TRBV6-2 or TRBV6-3, the J call TRBJ2-7; D gene ambiguous. This CDR3 contains 12 residues. Germline loops: CDR1 MNHEY, CDR2 SVGEGT. In nucleotides, the CDR3 is TGTGCCGGCAGTCTGACGGATTACGAGCAGTACTTC. Translation: CAGSLTDYEQYF.

Comments on this clonotype: Germline and junction disagree at one end, which may indicate a read error. V and J are TRBV6-1 and TRBJ1-5; tentatively, D is TRBD1 (5 bases). Germline CDR1 MNHNS, CDR2 SASEGT. CDR3 length: 18 amino acids. The CDR3, as DNA: TGTGCCAGCCTCCCCCAGTGGGGGACGGGGAGTAGCAATCGGCCCCAGCATTTT. Translating gives CASLPQWGTGSSNRPQHF.

V and J are TRBV28 and TRBJ2-7; D is ambiguous. The CDR3 covers 14 residues. Germline V lookup: CDR1 MDHEN, CDR2 SYDVKM. V gave up 3 bases and J gave up 2 bases, with 11 bases separating them. The CDR3 bases are TGTGCCAGCAGTTTTTCGAGACCGCCCTACGAGCAGTACTTC. It translates to CASSFSRPPYEQYF.

This clonotype has only a few counts. The J gene is TRBJ1-2, the V gene TRBV9; D gene uncertain. This CDR3 has 15 amino acids. Germline V gene lookup returns CDR1 SGDLS and CDR2 YYNGEE. Between the trimmed V and J ends, which lost 0 bases and 0 bases, there was a span of 9 bases. This chain's CDR3 is CASSVEAQPNYGYTF. The CDR3 nucleotides read TGTGCCAGCAGCGTAGAGGCACAGCCTAACTATGGCTACACCTTC. The full variable domain, rest sourced from reference TRBV9 and TRBJ1-2, is DSGVTQTPKHLITATGQRVTLRCSPRSGDLSVYWYQQSLDQGLQFLIQYYNGEERAKGNILERFSAQQFPDLHSELNLSSLELGDSALYFCASSVEAQPNYGYTFGSGTRLTVV.

This chain uses TRBV20-1 with TRBJ2-5, with no clear D. Germline-derived CDR1 and CDR2 are DFQATT and SNEGSKA (reference sequence). V lost 1 base, J lost 4 bases, and 13 bases lay in between. The CDR3 contains 14 residues. DNA of the CDR3: TGCAGTGCTAGAGGGGTATCTTTTGTAGAGACCCAGTACTTC. Its translation: CSARGVSFVETQYF.

This clonotype appeared a few times. The CDR3 here is CASRDPRDLNEQFF. The CDR3 DNA reads TGTGCCAGCAGAGACCCCCGGGATCTCAATGAGCAGTTCTTC. This rearrangement joins TRBV2 to TRBJ2-1; weak D call: TRBD2 (5 bases). Germline-derived CDR1 and CDR2 are SNHLY and FYNNEI. The CDR3 sequence is 14 residues long. V was shortened by 6 bases and J by 6 bases, with 15 bases between the two germline ends.

The genes are TRBV5-1 and TRBJ1-1; 7 bases align to TRBD1. The germline gives CDR1 SGHRS, CDR2 YFSETQ. The CDR3 consists of 17 residues. The V gene end was trimmed by 2 bases and the J gene end by 4 bases; junction bases not matched to a gene: 14. CDR3 bases: TGCGCCAGCAGCTTAACTCGACAGGGACCGGTAGGCACTGAAGCTTTCTTT. It yields the protein CASSLTRQGPVGTEAFF.

This clonotype was seen only a few times. The chain carries TRBV20-1 and TRBJ2-5, with D uncertain. The DNA end lines up better with TRBJ2-7; the J call may be wrong. In germline, CDR1 is DFQATT, CDR2 SNEGSKA (reference sequence). The CDR3 contains 13 residues. In DNA form, the CDR3 reads TGCAGTGCTAGAGATGGCTATACATCCGAGCAGTACTTC. As protein: CSARDGYTSEQYF.

A few counts support this clonotype. V usage is TRBV3-1 and J usage is TRBJ1-5; D perhaps matches TRBD1 (5 bases). Trimming pared 1 base from V and 7 bases from J, leaving 11 bases between. This CDR3 has 14 amino acids. Per the germline V gene, CDR1 is LGHDT and CDR2 is YNNKEL (reference sequence). Written as DNA, the CDR3 is TGTGCCAGCAGCCAAGGGGTCGCAGGGCAGCCCCAGCATTTT. Protein sequence: CASSQGVAGQPQHF. Combining the CDR3 with reference TRBV3-1 and TRBJ1-5 gives the whole variable domain DTAVSQTPKYLVTQMGNDKSIKCEQNLGHDTMYWYKQDSKKFLKIMFSYNNKELIINETVPNRFSPKSPDKAHLNLHINSLELGDSAVYFCASSQGVAGQPQHFGDGTRLSIL.